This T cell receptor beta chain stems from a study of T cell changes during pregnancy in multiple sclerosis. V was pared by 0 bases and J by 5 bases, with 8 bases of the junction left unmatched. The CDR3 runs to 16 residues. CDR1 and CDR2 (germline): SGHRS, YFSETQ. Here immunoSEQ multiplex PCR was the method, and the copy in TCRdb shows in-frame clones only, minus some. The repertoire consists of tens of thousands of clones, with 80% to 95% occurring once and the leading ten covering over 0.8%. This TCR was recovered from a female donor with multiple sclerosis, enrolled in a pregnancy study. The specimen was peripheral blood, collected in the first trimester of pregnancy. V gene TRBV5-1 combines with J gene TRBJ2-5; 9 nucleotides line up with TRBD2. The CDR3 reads CASSLVGGGAWETQYF. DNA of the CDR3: TGCGCCAGCAGCTTGGTTGGCGGGGGGGCTTGGGAGACCCAGTACTTC.